This T cell receptor (beta chain) was recorded in a study of control samples from healthy donors and cancer patients. The data were produced by immunoSEQ multiplex PCR, yet TCRdb's version contains in-frame clones alone and is incomplete. The sample has 400,000 to 500,000 clones, around 90% seen once. This clone has just one count. Trimming shortened V by 6 bases and J by 0 bases, and 10 bases separated the two germline ends. Germline V gives CDR1 SGHKS, CDR2 YYEKEE (reference sequence). The CDR3 runs to 15 residues. The rearrangement joins TRBV5-5 to TRBJ1-6, with D uncertain. Sequenced: PBMCs. This clonotype was sampled from a man aged 40-50 years with head and neck cancer. Here the CDR3 DNA reads TGTGCCAGCAACCGAGGGAGCTCCTATAATTCACCCCTCCACTTT. Its translation is CASNRGSSYNSPLHF.